The 15 T cell receptor beta chains listed next were all sequenced from one sample in a study of T cells in women clearing cervical HPV infection. Repertoires were generated with immunoSEQ multiplex PCR, while TCRdb's copy carries only in-frame clones and drops some. This sample's clone table lists about 35,000 clones. Sequencing was carried out using blood buffy coat. The source of these receptors is a woman between 18 and 70 years old with a cervical HPV16 infection that either progressed to CIN3+ or cleared (not recorded which).

Notes on this clone: The CDR3 end is not reached by the read, which stops 3 residues before it; the germline J gene fills it in. Other DNA sequences in the same sample also yield this CDR3. The V call is TRBV7-2, the J call TRBJ1-3, with a tentative D call TRBD1 (5 bases). The CDR3 has 14 amino acids. Trimming pared 5 bases from V and 0 bases from J, leaving 8 bases between. The germline V gene has CDR1 SGHTA and CDR2 FQGNSA. The covered CDR3 bases are TGTGCCAGCAGCCCGACAGTCTCTGGAAACACC. It yields the protein CASSPTVSGNT. The full-length CDR3 reads as CASSPTVSGNTIYF.

As for this clone: The CDR3 end lies 3 residues beyond the end of the read and is filled in from the germline J gene. The rearrangement joins TRBV5-1 to TRBJ2-7; TRBD1 might be the D (6 bases). Between the trimmed V and J ends, which lost 0 bases and 0 bases, there was a span of 10 bases. The CDR3 has 15 residues. Per germline, CDR1 SGHRS and CDR2 YFSETQ. CDR3 sequence reads: CASSLEAGDSYEQYF. The DNA read from the CDR3 is TGCGCCAGCAGCTTGGAGGCAGGGGACTCCTACGAG.

In the case of this clone: Read sequence stops 3 residues before the CDR3 end, and the germline J gene provides the missing end. The V gene is TRBV20-1, the J gene TRBJ2-1; possibly TRBD1 for D (5 bases). The length of the CDR3 is 13 residues. Germline assignment: CDR1 DFQATT and CDR2 SNEGSKA (reference sequence). The germline V and J ends were trimmed by 3 bases and 5 bases, with 11 bases remaining between them. The CDR3 bases that were read are TGCAGTGCTAGTTCGGACATAAACAATGAG. Amino acids: CSASSDINNE. The CDR3 in full is CSASSDINNEQFF.

On this clone itself: The read terminates 3 residues ahead of where the CDR3 ends, so the germline J gene completes it. The gene calls are TRBV12-3 or TRBV12-4 and TRBJ2-1; TRBD2 agrees at 9 bases. Trimming took 5 bases from V and 5 from J; bases not matched to a gene: 7. The CDR3 loop spans 15 amino acids. CDR3 region: CASSLSGSSNNEQFF. The CDR3 DNA, read in part, is TGTGCCAGCAGTCTTAGCGGGAGTTCTAACAATGAG.

A word on this clone: The sequence runs out 3 residues before the end of the CDR3; the remainder is reconstructed from the germline J gene. This chain connects TRBV12-3 or TRBV12-4 to TRBJ2-1; 7 nucleotides agree with TRBD1. V lost 5 bases and J lost 4; bases outside the gene matches: 5. The CDR3 loop spans 14 amino acids. The sequenced part of the CDR3 DNA is TGTGCCAGCAGTCAACCGGGACAGTACAATGAG. It yields the protein CASSQPGQYNE. The CDR3 reads in full as CASSQPGQYNEQFF.

With respect to this clone: The read terminates 3 residues ahead of where the CDR3 ends, so the germline J gene completes it. The chain carries TRBV5-1 and TRBJ2-5; TRBD2 agrees at 11 bases. CDR1 SGHRS and CDR2 YFSETQ come from the germline V gene. The CDR3 loop spans 16 amino acids. The chain's CDR3 is CASTLDPGLAADTQYF. The sequenced CDR3 bases are TGCGCCAGCACTCTCGACCCGGGACTAGCGGCAGATACC.

On this clone: The CDR3 goes on 3 residues after the read ends, and that part is filled in from the germline J gene. This chain joins TRBV18 and TRBJ1-2, with TRBD1 matching over 7 bases. V trimming: 3 bases; J trimming: 6 bases; junction bases outside the gene matches: 4. Germline V gives CDR1 KGHSH, CDR2 LQKENI. This CDR3 is built from 13 residues. CDR3 sequence reads: CASSPSDRDGYTF. The sequenced part of the CDR3 DNA is TGTGCCAGCTCACCGAGCGACAGGGATGGC. Variable domain in full (rest from reference TRBV18 and TRBJ1-2): NAGVMQNPRHLVRRRGQEARLRCSPMKGHSHVYWYRQLPEEGLKFMVYLQKENIIDESGMPKERFSAEFPKEGPSILRIQQVVRGDSAAYFCASSPSDRDGYTFGSGTRLTVV.

With respect to this clone: Read sequence stops 3 residues before the CDR3 end, and the germline J gene provides the missing end. The chain combines TRBV19 with TRBJ1-5, with 7 bases that match TRBD1. Trimming cost V 7 bases and J 5 bases; bases outside gene matches: 8. Germline V lookup: CDR1 LNHDA, CDR2 SQIVND (reference sequence). This CDR3 is built from 14 residues. Incomplete CDR3 DNA: TGTGCCAGTAATCCCCCGGACAGGTATCAGCCC. Protein product: CASNPPDRYQP. In full, the CDR3 reads CASNPPDRYQPQHF.

Of note for this clone: The CDR3 goes on 3 residues after the read ends, and that part is filled in from the germline J gene. The gene calls are TRBV5-1 and TRBJ1-4; 11 positions match TRBD1. Trimming at V came to 0 bases and at J to 7 bases, leaving 2 bases not matched to a gene. CDR3 length: 15 residues. Germline CDR1 is SGHRS and CDR2 is YFSETQ. The CDR3 loop is CASSLDGTGGEKLFF. The DNA read from the CDR3 is TGCGCCAGCAGCTTGGACGGGACAGGGGGTGAAAAA.

The CDR3 bases that were read are TGTGCCAGCAGTGAAGAGAGTCAGGGTGTCGGTGGC. It specifies CASSEESQGVGG. Given in full, the CDR3 is CASSEESQGVGGYTF. The chain links TRBV2 to TRBJ1-2, with TRBD1 as a possible D gene (5 bases). The DNA ends 3 residues before the CDR3 does, and the rest of the CDR3 is filled in from the germline J gene. Germline CDR1 reads SNHLY; CDR2 reads FYNNEI. V lost 1 base to trimming and J lost 7 bases, with 16 bases between them. The length of the CDR3 is 15 residues. The complete variable domain, with remaining parts taken from reference TRBV2 and TRBJ1-2, reads EPEVTQTPSHQVTQMGQEVILRCVPISNHLYFYWYRQILGQKVEFLVSFYNNEISEKSEIFDDQFSVERPDGSNFTLKIRSTKLEDSAMYFCASSEESQGVGGYTFGSGTRLTVV.

On this clone itself: The read stops 3 residues short of the end of the CDR3; the missing end is completed from the germline J gene. V gene TRBV7-9 combines with J gene TRBJ1-1; D might be TRBD1 (5 bases). Looked up from germline, CDR1 is SEHNR and CDR2 is FQNEAQ (reference sequence). The CDR3 has 15 amino acids. The CDR3 sequence is CASSLGEAGANVAFF. The sequenced CDR3 bases are TGTGCCAGCAGCTTAGGGGAAGCTGGGGCCAACGTA.

Remarks on this clone: The sequenced fragment ends 3 residues before the CDR3 boundary, so the rest is inferred from the germline J gene. The chain joins TRBV6-1 to TRBJ2-7, with 8 bases fitting TRBD1. Germline V CDR1 and CDR2: MNHNS, SASEGT. The CDR3 contains 15 residues. J was trimmed by 4 bases and V by 6 bases; bases with no gene match: 11. The sequenced part of the CDR3 DNA is TGTGCCAGCAGCGAACCTAGGACAGGGTATTACGAG. It yields the protein CASSEPRTGYYE. The CDR3 in its entirety is CASSEPRTGYYEQYF.

The chain's CDR3 is CASSLDSYGQYF. Incomplete CDR3 DNA: TGTGCCAGTAGCCTGGACAGCTATGGT. The gene calls are TRBV19 and TRBJ2-4; a possible D gene is TRBD1 (6 bases). With the read ending 3 residues before the CDR3 end, the germline J gene is used to fill in that end. This CDR3 is 12 amino acids long. Germline loops: CDR1 LNHDA, CDR2 SQIVND (reference sequence).

Points on this clone: The CDR3 end lies 3 residues beyond the end of the read and is filled in from the germline J gene. The V gene is TRBV20-1, the J gene TRBJ2-7, with D maybe TRBD1 (6 bases). Trimming stripped 3 bases from V and 3 bases from J, with 12 bases between. CDR3 length: 13 amino acids. In germline, CDR1 is DFQATT, CDR2 SNEGSKA (reference sequence). The CDR3 loop is CSARRTADYEQYF. The part of the CDR3 DNA that was read is TGCAGTGCTAGGAGGACAGCGGACTACGAG.

Of note for this clone: The read terminates 3 residues before the CDR3 end, so the remaining end is supplied by the germline J gene. The chain joins TRBV6-1 to TRBJ1-5; 9 bases are a match to TRBD1. There are 15 residues in the CDR3. J was trimmed by 6 bases and V by 4 bases; bases with no gene match: 7. Per the germline V gene, CDR1 is MNHNS and CDR2 is SASEGT. CDR3 in amino acids: CASSGDRARFQPQHF. CDR3 DNA, as far as it was read: TGTGCCAGCAGTGGGGACAGGGCAAGATTTCAGCCC.